The entry below describes one TCR beta chain. This same CDR3 is encoded by further DNA sequences in the sample. The trim removed 6 bases at V and 1 base at J, leaving 6 bases unmatched. CDR1 and CDR2 (germline): SNHLY, FYNNEI. The CDR3 extends over 15 amino acids. The source of the sample is a study of blood T cell repertoires in COVID-19. Before being deemed recovered, Cohort 3 donors had two negative PCRs, clearance, or symptom resolution. Assay: immunoSEQ multiplex PCR; the TCRdb copy retains only in-frame clones and omits some. This table has about 350,000 clones, more than 75% appearing once. The chain is built from TRBV2 and TRBJ1-5; 7 nucleotides align to TRBD1. The TCR was taken from a woman aged 30 to 39 who had recovered from COVID-19. Sequenced input: PBMCs or T cells enriched from blood (not recorded which). CDR3 protein: CASSPTGSSNQPQHF. The CDR3 bases are TGTGCCAGCAGCCCGACAGGGTCGAGCAATCAGCCCCAGCATTTT.